These T cell receptor beta chains were read from a single sample in a study of vaccination effects on CD4 cells after COVID-19. TCRdb's table, derived via immunoSEQ multiplex PCR, lists solely in-frame clones and lacks some. The profile shows 60,000 to 80,000 clones, 74% of them singletons. Their antigens remain unidentified. The sequenced sample was CD4+ T cells from PBMCs cultured without peptide, obtained after COVID-19 vaccination. Every receptor here comes from a human donor who received a COVID-19 vaccine. CDR3s include the opening cysteine and the closing phenylalanine or tryptophan. The order of the fields is clone size, V gene, J gene, D gene, CDR3 protein, CDR3 DNA. The D gene is left open where the match is weak. Rows may omit the clone size; those that give it use once, few, many or a size class.

NA	TRBV28	TRBJ1-4	NA	CASSLFEGGKLFF	TGTGCCAGCAGCCTGTTCGAGGGCGGAAAACTGTTTTTT
NA	TRBV19	TRBJ1-1	TRBD1	CASKRTGLNTEAFF	TGTGCCAGTAAAAGGACAGGGTTAAACACTGAAGCTTTCTTT
NA	TRBV19	TRBJ2-6	NA	CASSRQVSGANVLTF	TGTGCCAGTAGTCGACAGGTCTCTGGGGCCAACGTCCTGACTTTC
NA	TRBV18	TRBJ1-5	NA	CASSPQGSNQPQHF	TGTGCCAGCTCACCACAGGGCAGCAATCAGCCCCAGCATTTT
NA	TRBV10-3	TRBJ1-5	NA	CAISESSKGIGQPQHF	TGTGCCATCAGTGAGTCAAGTAAAGGGATCGGTCAGCCCCAGCATTTT
NA	TRBV29-1	TRBJ2-5	TRBD1	CSAYRGQETQYF	TGCAGCGCCTACAGGGGCCAAGAGACCCAGTACTTC
NA	TRBV30	TRBJ2-5	NA	CAWSTQGGETQYF	TGTGCCTGGAGTACCCAGGGGGGGGAGACCCAGTACTTC
NA	TRBV6-6	TRBJ1-6	NA	CASSYGGAPNSPLHF	TGTGCCAGCAGTTATGGGGGGGCCCCTAATTCACCCCTCCACTTT
NA	TRBV5-1	TRBJ2-1	NA	CASSQLTASQGNEQFF	TGCGCCAGCAGCCAATTGACCGCTTCTCAGGGAAATGAGCAGTTCTTC
few	TRBV19	TRBJ1-5	NA	CASSFPRDSNQPQHF	TGTGCCAGTAGTTTTCCCAGGGATAGCAATCAGCCCCAGCATTTT
NA	TRBV5-1	TRBJ1-4	NA	CASSFTDSNEKLFF	TGCGCCAGCAGCTTTACGGACAGTAATGAAAAACTGTTTTTT
NA	TRBV6-5	TRBJ2-1	NA	CASSYSFTGVEQFF	TGTGCCAGCAGTTACTCATTTACGGGGGTTGAGCAGTTCTTC
NA	TRBV19	TRBJ1-1	NA	CASSNRVTEAFF	TGTGCCAGTAGTAACAGGGTTACTGAAGCTTTCTTT
NA	TRBV24-1	TRBJ2-1	NA	CATSDPGPKGGNEQFF	TGTGCCACCAGTGACCCGGGACCCAAGGGGGGCAATGAGCAGTTCTTC
NA	TRBV7-2	TRBJ2-5	TRBD1	CASSPGQLQETQYF	TGTGCCAGCAGCCCGGGACAGCTCCAAGAGACCCAGTACTTC
once	TRBV19	TRBJ1-2	TRBD1	CASSTGQGSIYGYTF	TGTGCCAGTAGTACCGGACAGGGATCGATCTATGGCTACACCTTC
NA	TRBV6-5	TRBJ1-1	NA	CASKPLDRNTEAFF	TGTGCCAGCAAACCTTTGGACAGGAACACTGAAGCTTTCTTT
NA	TRBV5-1	TRBJ2-6	NA	CASSWGGGANVLTF	TGCGCCAGCAGCTGGGGTGGCGGGGCCAACGTCCTGACTTTC
NA	TRBV11-3	TRBJ2-2	TRBD1	CASSSGQGIGTGELFF	TGTGCCAGCAGCTCGGGACAGGGGATAGGCACCGGGGAGCTGTTTTTT
NA	TRBV19	TRBJ1-2	NA	CASSIDKGRADGYTF	TGTGCCAGTAGTATAGATAAGGGACGCGCGGATGGCTACACCTTC
NA	TRBV23-1	TRBJ1-2	NA	CASSQTPRGFHYGYTF	TGCGCCAGCAGTCAAACGCCTCGGGGGTTTCACTATGGCTACACCTTC
NA	TRBV7-9	TRBJ1-5	NA	CASSLVNQPQHF	TGTGCCAGCAGCTTAGTAAATCAGCCCCAGCATTTT